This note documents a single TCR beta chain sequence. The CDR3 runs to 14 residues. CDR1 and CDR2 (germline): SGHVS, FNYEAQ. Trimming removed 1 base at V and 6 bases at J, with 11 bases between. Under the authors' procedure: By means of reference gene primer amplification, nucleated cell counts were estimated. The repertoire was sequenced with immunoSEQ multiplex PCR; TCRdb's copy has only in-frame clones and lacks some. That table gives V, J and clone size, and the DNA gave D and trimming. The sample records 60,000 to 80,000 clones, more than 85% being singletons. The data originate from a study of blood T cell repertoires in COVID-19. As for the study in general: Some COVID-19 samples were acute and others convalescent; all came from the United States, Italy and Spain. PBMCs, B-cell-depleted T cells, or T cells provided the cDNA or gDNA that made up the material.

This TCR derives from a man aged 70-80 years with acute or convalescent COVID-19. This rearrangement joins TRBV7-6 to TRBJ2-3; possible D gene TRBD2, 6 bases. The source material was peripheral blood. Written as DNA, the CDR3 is TGTGCCAGCAGCTTAGGGAGGGAGACGGATACGCAGTATTTT. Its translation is CASSLGRETDTQYF. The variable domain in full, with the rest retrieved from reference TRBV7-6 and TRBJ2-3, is GAGVSQSPRYKVTKRGQDVALRCDPISGHVSLYWYRQALGQGPEFLTYFNYEAQQDKSGLPNDRFSAERPEGSISTLTIQRTEQRDSAMYRCASSLGRETDTQYFGPGTRLTVL.